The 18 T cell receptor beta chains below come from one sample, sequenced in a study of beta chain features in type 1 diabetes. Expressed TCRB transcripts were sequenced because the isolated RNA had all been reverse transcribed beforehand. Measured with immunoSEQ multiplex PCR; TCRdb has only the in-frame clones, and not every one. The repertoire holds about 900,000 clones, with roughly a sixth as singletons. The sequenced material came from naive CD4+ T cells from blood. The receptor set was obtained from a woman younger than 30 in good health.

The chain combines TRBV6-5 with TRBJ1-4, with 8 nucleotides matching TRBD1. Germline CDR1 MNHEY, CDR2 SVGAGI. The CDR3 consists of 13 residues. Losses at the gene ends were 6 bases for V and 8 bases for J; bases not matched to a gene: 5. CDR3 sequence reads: CASRPTGEEKLFF. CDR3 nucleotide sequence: TGTGCCAGCAGACCGACAGGGGAGGAAAAACTGTTTTTT.

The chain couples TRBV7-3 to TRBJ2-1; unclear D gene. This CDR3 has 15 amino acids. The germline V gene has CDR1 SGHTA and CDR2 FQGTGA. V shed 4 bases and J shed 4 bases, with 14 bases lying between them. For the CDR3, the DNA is TGTGCCAGCAGCTCCCCTAAGGAGCGATACAATGAGCAGTTCTTC. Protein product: CASSSPKERYNEQFF.

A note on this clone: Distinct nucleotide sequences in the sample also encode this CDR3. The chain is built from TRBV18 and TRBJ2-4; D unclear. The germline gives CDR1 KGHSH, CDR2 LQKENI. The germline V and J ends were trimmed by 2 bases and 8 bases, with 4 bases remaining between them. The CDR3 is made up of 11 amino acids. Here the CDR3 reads CASSPGDIQYF. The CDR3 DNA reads TGTGCCAGCTCACCAGGGGACATTCAGTACTTC.

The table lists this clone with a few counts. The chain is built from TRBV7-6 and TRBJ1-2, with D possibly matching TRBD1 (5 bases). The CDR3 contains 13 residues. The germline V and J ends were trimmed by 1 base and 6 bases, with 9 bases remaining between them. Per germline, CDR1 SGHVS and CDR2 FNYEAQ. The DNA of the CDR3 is TGTGCCAGCAGCTTAGGGGGGTTGGATGGCTACACCTTC. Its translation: CASSLGGLDGYTF. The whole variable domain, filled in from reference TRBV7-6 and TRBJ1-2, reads GAGVSQSPRYKVTKRGQDVALRCDPISGHVSLYWYRQALGQGPEFLTYFNYEAQQDKSGLPNDRFSAERPEGSISTLTIQRTEQRDSAMYRCASSLGGLDGYTFGSGTRLTVV.

The CDR3 DNA reads as TGTGCCAGCTCATTGGACACCTACAATGAGCAGTTCTTC. It translates to CASSLDTYNEQFF. The V call is TRBV18, the J call TRBJ2-1; D possibly corresponds to TRBD1 (5 bases). The germline V gene encodes CDR1 KGHSH and CDR2 LQKENI. V lost 5 bases and J 2 bases, leaving 7 bases between the germline ends. The CDR3 contains 13 residues.

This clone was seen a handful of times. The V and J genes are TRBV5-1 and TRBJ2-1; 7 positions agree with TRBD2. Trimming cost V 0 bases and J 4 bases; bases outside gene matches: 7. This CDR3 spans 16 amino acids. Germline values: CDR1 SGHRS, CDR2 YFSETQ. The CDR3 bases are TGCGCCAGCAGCTTGGTTACGGGGGGAGGATACAATGAGCAGTTCTTC. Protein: CASSLVTGGGYNEQFF.

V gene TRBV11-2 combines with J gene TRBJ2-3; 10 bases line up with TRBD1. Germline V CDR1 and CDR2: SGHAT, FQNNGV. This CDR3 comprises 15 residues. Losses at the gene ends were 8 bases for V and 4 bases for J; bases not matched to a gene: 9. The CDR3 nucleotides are TGTGCCAGCGCCCGGGGACAGGGGATTTCAGATACGCAGTATTTT. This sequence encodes CASARGQGISDTQYF.

The CDR3 DNA reads TGTGCCAGCCGAATAGGGACAGGGAACACCGGGGAGCTGTTTTTT. Protein product: CASRIGTGNTGELFF. V usage is TRBV27 and J usage is TRBJ2-2; TRBD1 matches at 8 bases. In germline, CDR1 is MNHEY, CDR2 SMNVEV (reference sequence). The length of the CDR3 is 15 residues. After removal of 8 bases from V and 1 base from J, the junction contained 6 bases not matched to a gene.

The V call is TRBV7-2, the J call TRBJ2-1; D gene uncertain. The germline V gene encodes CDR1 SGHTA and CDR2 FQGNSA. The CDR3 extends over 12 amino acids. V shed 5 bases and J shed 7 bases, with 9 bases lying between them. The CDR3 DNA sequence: TGTGCCAGCAGCGTAACGTGGAATGAGCAGTTCTTC. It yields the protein CASSVTWNEQFF.

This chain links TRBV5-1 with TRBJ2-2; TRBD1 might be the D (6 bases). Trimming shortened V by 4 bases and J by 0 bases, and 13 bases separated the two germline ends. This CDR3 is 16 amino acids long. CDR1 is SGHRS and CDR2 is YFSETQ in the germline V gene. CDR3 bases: TGCGCCAGCAGCCCAGGGGTGAGGTCGAACACCGGGGAGCTGTTTTTT. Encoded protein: CASSPGVRSNTGELFF.

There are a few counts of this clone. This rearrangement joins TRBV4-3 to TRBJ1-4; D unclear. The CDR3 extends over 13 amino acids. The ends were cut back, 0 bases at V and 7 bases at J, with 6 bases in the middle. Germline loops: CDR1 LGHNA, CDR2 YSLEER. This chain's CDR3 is CASSQDFGEKLFF. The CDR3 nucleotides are TGCGCCAGCAGCCAAGATTTTGGTGAAAAACTGTTTTTT.

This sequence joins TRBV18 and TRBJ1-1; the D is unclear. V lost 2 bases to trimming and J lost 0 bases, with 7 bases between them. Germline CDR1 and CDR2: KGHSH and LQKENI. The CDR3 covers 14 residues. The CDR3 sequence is CASSPNTLNTEAFF. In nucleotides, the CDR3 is TGTGCCAGCTCACCAAATACCTTGAACACTGAAGCTTTCTTT.

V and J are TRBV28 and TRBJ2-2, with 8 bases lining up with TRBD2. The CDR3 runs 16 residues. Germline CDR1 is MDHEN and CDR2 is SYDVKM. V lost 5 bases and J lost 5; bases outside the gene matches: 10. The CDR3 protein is CASSEPGLVVTGELFF. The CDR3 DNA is TGTGCCAGCAGTGAGCCGGGACTAGTGGTTACCGGGGAGCTGTTTTTT. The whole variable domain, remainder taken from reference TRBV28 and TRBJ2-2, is DVKVTQSSRYLVKRTGEKVFLECVQDMDHENMFWYRQDPGLGLRLIYFSYDVKMKEKGDIPEGYSVSREKKERFSLILESASTNQTSMYLCASSEPGLVVTGELFFGEGSRLTVL.

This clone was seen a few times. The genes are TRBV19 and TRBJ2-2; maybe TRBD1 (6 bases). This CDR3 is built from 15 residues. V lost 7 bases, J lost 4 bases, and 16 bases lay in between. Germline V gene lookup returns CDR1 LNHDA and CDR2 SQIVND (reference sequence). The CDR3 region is CASIRATGTTGELFF. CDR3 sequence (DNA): TGTGCCAGTATCAGGGCAACAGGGACCACCGGGGAGCTGTTTTTT.

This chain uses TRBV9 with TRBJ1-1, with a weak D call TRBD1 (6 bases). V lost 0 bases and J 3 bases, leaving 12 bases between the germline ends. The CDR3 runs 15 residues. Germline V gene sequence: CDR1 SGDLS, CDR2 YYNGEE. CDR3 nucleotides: TGTGCCAGCAGCGTAGGCACAGGGTGGTACACTGAAGCTTTCTTT. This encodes CASSVGTGWYTEAFF.

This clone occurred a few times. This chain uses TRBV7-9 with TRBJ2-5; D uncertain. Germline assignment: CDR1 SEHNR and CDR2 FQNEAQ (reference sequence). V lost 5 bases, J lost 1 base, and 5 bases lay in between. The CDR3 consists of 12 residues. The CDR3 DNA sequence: TGTGCCAGCAGCGACCTCCAAGAGACCCAGTACTTC. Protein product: CASSDLQETQYF.

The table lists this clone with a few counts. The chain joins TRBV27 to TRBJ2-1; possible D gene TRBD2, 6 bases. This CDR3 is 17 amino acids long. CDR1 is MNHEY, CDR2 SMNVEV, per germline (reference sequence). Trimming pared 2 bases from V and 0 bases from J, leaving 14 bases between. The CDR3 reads CASSLLTSPSSYNEQFF. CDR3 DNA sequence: TGTGCCAGCAGTTTACTTACTAGCCCCAGCTCCTACAATGAGCAGTTCTTC.

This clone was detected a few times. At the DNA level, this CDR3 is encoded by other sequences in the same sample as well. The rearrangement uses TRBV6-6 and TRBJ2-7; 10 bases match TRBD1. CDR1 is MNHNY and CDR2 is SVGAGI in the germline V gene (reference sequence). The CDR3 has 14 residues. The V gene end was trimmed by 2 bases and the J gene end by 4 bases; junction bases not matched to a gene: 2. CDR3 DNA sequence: TGTGCCAGCAGTTACCGGGACAGGGGATACGAGCAGTACTTC. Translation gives CASSYRDRGYEQYF.